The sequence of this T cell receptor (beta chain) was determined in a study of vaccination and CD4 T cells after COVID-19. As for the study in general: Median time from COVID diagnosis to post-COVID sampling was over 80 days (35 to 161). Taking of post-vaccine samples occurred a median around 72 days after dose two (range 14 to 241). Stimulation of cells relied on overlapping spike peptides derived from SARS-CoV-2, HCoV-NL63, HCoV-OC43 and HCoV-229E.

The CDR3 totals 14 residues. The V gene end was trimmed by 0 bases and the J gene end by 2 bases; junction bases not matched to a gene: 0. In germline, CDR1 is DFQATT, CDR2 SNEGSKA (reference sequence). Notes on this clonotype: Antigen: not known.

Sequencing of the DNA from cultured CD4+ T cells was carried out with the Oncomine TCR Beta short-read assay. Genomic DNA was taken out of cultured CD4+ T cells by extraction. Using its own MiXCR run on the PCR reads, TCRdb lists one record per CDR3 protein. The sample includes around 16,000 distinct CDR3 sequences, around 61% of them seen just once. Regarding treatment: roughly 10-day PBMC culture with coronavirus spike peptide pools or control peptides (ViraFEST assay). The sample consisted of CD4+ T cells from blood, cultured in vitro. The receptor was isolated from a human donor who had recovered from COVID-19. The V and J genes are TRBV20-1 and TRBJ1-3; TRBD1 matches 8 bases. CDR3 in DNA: TGCAGTGCTAGAGACAGGGGGCCTGGAAACACCATATATTTT. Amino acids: CSARDRGPGNTIYF.